This is a list of T cell receptor beta chains from one sample in a study of T cell responses to AZD1222 COVID-19 vaccine. The table came from immunoSEQ multiplex PCR; TCRdb's copy has only in-frame clones and leaves some out. Here the sample spans about 170,000 clones, 70% to 90% being singletons. The sequencing here drew on peripheral blood, taken on day 0 of AZD1222 vaccination. The origin of the receptors is an adult in good health. The CDR3 runs from the conserved cysteine through the conserved F or W. D genes are given only for firm matches. Clone size is not always given. Where it is, it says once, few, many or a class for expanded clones.

d_call: TRBD2
clone_size: NA
v_call: TRBV10-3
j_call: TRBJ2-7
cdr3_aa: CAISGLASYEQYF
cdr3_nt: TGTGCCATCAGTGGACTAGCCTCCTACGAGCAGTACTTC

d_call: NA
clone_size: NA
v_call: TRBV5-4
j_call: TRBJ1-1
cdr3_aa: CASSLQGRLMNTEAFF
cdr3_nt: TGTGCCAGCAGCTTACAGGGTAGGCTAATGAACACTGAAGCTTTCTTT

d_call: TRBD1
clone_size: NA
v_call: TRBV9
j_call: TRBJ1-6
cdr3_aa: CASSGDRGHNSPLHF
cdr3_nt: TGTGCCAGCAGCGGGGACAGGGGGCATAATTCACCCCTCCACTTT

d_call: NA
clone_size: NA
v_call: TRBV28
j_call: TRBJ1-5
cdr3_aa: CASSWGGNQPQHF
cdr3_nt: TGTGCCAGCAGTTGGGGGGGCAATCAGCCCCAGCATTTT

d_call: NA
clone_size: once
v_call: TRBV11-2
j_call: TRBJ2-3
cdr3_aa: CASSLDRDRPSTDTQYF
cdr3_nt: TGTGCCAGCAGCTTAGATCGTGACAGACCTAGCACAGATACGCAGTATTTT

d_call: NA
clone_size: NA
v_call: TRBV6-5
j_call: TRBJ2-1
cdr3_aa: CASSYNSMGYNEQFF
cdr3_nt: TGTGCCAGCAGTTACAATTCAATGGGGTACAATGAGCAGTTCTTC

d_call: TRBD2
clone_size: NA
v_call: TRBV11-2
j_call: TRBJ2-5
cdr3_aa: CASGLTSGETQYF
cdr3_nt: TGTGCCAGCGGATTGACTAGCGGGGAGACCCAGTACTTC

d_call: TRBD2
clone_size: once
v_call: TRBV27
j_call: TRBJ2-5
cdr3_aa: CASSPRRLAGGGETQYF
cdr3_nt: TGTGCCAGCAGTCCACGCAGACTAGCGGGAGGGGGCGAGACCCAGTACTTC

d_call: NA
clone_size: NA
v_call: TRBV5-4
j_call: TRBJ2-1
cdr3_aa: CASSYGIRLYNEQFF
cdr3_nt: TGTGCCAGCAGCTACGGGATCCGACTCTACAATGAGCAGTTCTTC

d_call: TRBD1
clone_size: NA
v_call: TRBV10-3
j_call: TRBJ1-5
cdr3_aa: CATGPRDRGQGQPQHF
cdr3_nt: TGTGCCACCGGGCCTCGGGACAGGGGGCAAGGTCAGCCCCAGCATTTT

d_call: NA
clone_size: few
v_call: TRBV6-5
j_call: TRBJ1-1
cdr3_aa: CASEEATVTEAFF
cdr3_nt: TGTGCCAGCGAGGAGGCGACGGTCACTGAAGCTTTCTTT

d_call: NA
clone_size: NA
v_call: TRBV7-9
j_call: TRBJ2-1
cdr3_aa: CASLRSGTYNEQFF
cdr3_nt: TGTGCCAGCCTTCGGTCCGGAACCTACAATGAGCAGTTCTTC

d_call: NA
clone_size: NA
v_call: TRBV18
j_call: TRBJ1-1
cdr3_aa: CASSPFGGWDTEAFF
cdr3_nt: TGTGCCAGCTCACCGTTTGGGGGCTGGGACACTGAAGCTTTCTTT

d_call: TRBD1
clone_size: once
v_call: TRBV19
j_call: TRBJ1-2
cdr3_aa: CASSTTGVGGGRNGYTF
cdr3_nt: TGTGCCAGTAGCACCACAGGGGTCGGGGGGGGACGGAATGGCTACACCTTC

d_call: NA
clone_size: NA
v_call: TRBV3-1/TRBV3-2
j_call: TRBJ1-5
cdr3_aa: CASSLGHLQPQHF
cdr3_nt: TGTGCCAGCAGCTTGGGACACCTCCAACCCCAGCATTTT

d_call: NA
clone_size: NA
v_call: TRBV7-2
j_call: TRBJ1-4
cdr3_aa: CASSLDRGVGTNEKLFF
cdr3_nt: TGTGCCAGCAGCTTAGATCGAGGGGTCGGAACTAATGAAAAACTGTTTTTT

d_call: NA
clone_size: NA
v_call: TRBV5-4
j_call: TRBJ1-1
cdr3_aa: CASSLEPMNTEAFF
cdr3_nt: TGTGCCAGCAGCCTAGAACCCATGAACACTGAAGCTTTCTTT

d_call: NA
clone_size: once
v_call: TRBV7-9
j_call: TRBJ2-4
cdr3_aa: CASSDHANIQYF
cdr3_nt: TGTGCCAGCAGCGACCACGCAAACATTCAGTACTTC

d_call: NA
clone_size: NA
v_call: TRBV7-9
j_call: TRBJ2-2
cdr3_aa: CASSPLGVQTGELFF
cdr3_nt: TGTGCCAGCAGCCCCCTCGGGGTTCAAACCGGGGAGCTGTTTTTT

d_call: NA
clone_size: NA
v_call: TRBV7-9
j_call: TRBJ1-2
cdr3_aa: CASSSSGGEGGGYTF
cdr3_nt: TGTGCCAGCAGTTCTAGTGGTGGAGAGGGTGGTGGCTACACCTTC

d_call: TRBD1
clone_size: NA
v_call: TRBV5-1
j_call: TRBJ1-1
cdr3_aa: CASSLAVTGGGYTEAFF
cdr3_nt: TGCGCCAGCAGCTTGGCCGTGACAGGGGGCGGGTACACTGAAGCTTTCTTT

d_call: NA
clone_size: NA
v_call: TRBV19
j_call: TRBJ1-3
cdr3_aa: CASNPASGNTIYF
cdr3_nt: TGTGCCAGTAACCCAGCCTCTGGAAACACCATATATTTT

d_call: TRBD1
clone_size: NA
v_call: TRBV18
j_call: TRBJ1-5
cdr3_aa: CASTDREGQPQHF
cdr3_nt: TGTGCCAGCACCGACAGGGAAGGTCAGCCCCAGCATTTT

d_call: NA
clone_size: NA
v_call: TRBV24-1
j_call: TRBJ2-1
cdr3_aa: CATSDFSGEQFF
cdr3_nt: TGTGCCACCAGTGATTTTTCGGGTGAGCAGTTCTTC

d_call: NA
clone_size: NA
v_call: TRBV18
j_call: TRBJ1-5
cdr3_aa: CASSTGANQPQHF
cdr3_nt: TGTGCCAGCTCAACGGGCGCCAATCAGCCCCAGCATTTT

d_call: TRBD1
clone_size: NA
v_call: TRBV7-9
j_call: TRBJ1-2
cdr3_aa: CASSLPTGYGYTF
cdr3_nt: TGTGCCAGCAGCCTACCGACAGGGTATGGCTACACCTTC

d_call: NA
clone_size: NA
v_call: TRBV24-1
j_call: TRBJ1-2
cdr3_aa: CATSDKGLNYGYTF
cdr3_nt: TGTGCCACCAGTGATAAAGGGCTTAACTATGGCTACACCTTC

d_call: NA
clone_size: NA
v_call: TRBV19
j_call: TRBJ2-4
cdr3_aa: CASSTQGTAKNIQYF
cdr3_nt: TGTGCCAGTAGTACCCAGGGCACAGCCAAAAACATTCAGTACTTC

d_call: NA
clone_size: NA
v_call: TRBV24-1
j_call: TRBJ1-2
cdr3_aa: CATRDNRNYGYTF
cdr3_nt: TGTGCCACCAGGGACAACCGAAACTATGGCTACACCTTC

d_call: NA
clone_size: NA
v_call: TRBV14
j_call: TRBJ2-7
cdr3_aa: CASSQGAVIQYF
cdr3_nt: TGTGCCAGCAGCCAAGGTGCGGTAATCCAGTACTTC

d_call: NA
clone_size: NA
v_call: TRBV7-9
j_call: TRBJ1-1
cdr3_aa: CASSLGFNTEAFF
cdr3_nt: TGTGCCAGCAGCTTAGGCTTTAACACTGAAGCTTTCTTT

d_call: NA
clone_size: NA
v_call: TRBV7-9
j_call: TRBJ1-4
cdr3_aa: CASSPALDRKLFF
cdr3_nt: TGTGCCAGCAGCCCCGCTTTGGACAGAAAACTGTTTTTT

d_call: TRBD1
clone_size: few
v_call: TRBV27
j_call: TRBJ1-1
cdr3_aa: CASSTNRGVNTEAFF
cdr3_nt: TGTGCCAGCAGTACCAACAGGGGGGTGAACACTGAAGCTTTCTTT

d_call: NA
clone_size: NA
v_call: TRBV18
j_call: TRBJ1-5
cdr3_aa: CASSPPGTYQPQHF
cdr3_nt: TGTGCCAGCTCACCACCGGGGACCTATCAGCCCCAGCATTTT

d_call: TRBD1
clone_size: NA
v_call: TRBV28
j_call: TRBJ1-2
cdr3_aa: CASSLVDRGRYGYTF
cdr3_nt: TGTGCCAGCAGTTTAGTGGACAGGGGCAGGTATGGCTACACCTTC

d_call: TRBD1
clone_size: NA
v_call: TRBV9
j_call: TRBJ2-7
cdr3_aa: CASSVVPTGVSYEQYF
cdr3_nt: TGTGCCAGCAGCGTAGTCCCAACAGGGGTCTCCTACGAGCAGTACTTC

d_call: NA
clone_size: NA
v_call: TRBV3-1/TRBV3-2
j_call: TRBJ1-6
cdr3_aa: CASSQVEDNSPLHF
cdr3_nt: TGTGCCAGCAGCCAGGTAGAGGATAATTCACCCCTCCACTTT

d_call: NA
clone_size: NA
v_call: TRBV25-1
j_call: TRBJ2-3
cdr3_aa: CASSEQGTGSTQYF
cdr3_nt: TGTGCCAGCAGTGAACAGGGGACGGGATCTACGCAGTATTTT

d_call: NA
clone_size: NA
v_call: TRBV14
j_call: TRBJ1-1
cdr3_aa: CASSRTPNTEAFF
cdr3_nt: TGTGCCAGCAGCCGGACACCGAACACTGAAGCTTTCTTT

d_call: TRBD2
clone_size: NA
v_call: TRBV7-2
j_call: TRBJ2-3
cdr3_aa: CASSLALAGIDTQYF
cdr3_nt: TGTGCCAGCAGCTTAGCGCTAGCGGGAATAGATACGCAGTATTTT

d_call: NA
clone_size: NA
v_call: TRBV7-6
j_call: TRBJ1-5
cdr3_aa: CASSLGGGINNQPQHF
cdr3_nt: TGTGCCAGCAGCTTAGGGGGCGGAATAAACAATCAGCCCCAGCATTTT

d_call: NA
clone_size: NA
v_call: TRBV2
j_call: TRBJ1-5
cdr3_aa: CASIGGSNQPQHF
cdr3_nt: TGTGCCAGCATTGGTGGTAGCAATCAGCCCCAGCATTTT